These 4 T cell receptor beta chains share one sample of origin, sequenced in a study of T cell repertoires in Merkel cell carcinoma. The protocol was immunoSEQ multiplex PCR, while the TCRdb copy is restricted to in-frame clones and leaves out a portion. The sample gives 11,000 to 15,000 clones, 76% of which show up once; 15% to 20% is in the top ten. Sequenced: tumor tissue. These receptors were taken from an adult with Merkel cell carcinoma.

The chain links TRBV20-1 to TRBJ1-2; TRBD1 might be the D (6 bases). Germline V gene data show CDR1 as DFQATT and CDR2 as SNEGSKA (reference sequence). V lost 6 bases and J lost 7, with 12 bases in between. The CDR3 loop spans 11 amino acids. Here the CDR3 DNA reads TGCAGTGCCCAGGGGTTCCCTGGCTACACCTTC. This sequence encodes CSAQGFPGYTF.

This clone was seen a handful of times. The chain uses TRBV6-1 and TRBJ2-3, with D perhaps TRBD1 (6 bases). Trimming removed 2 bases from V and 2 bases from J, with 17 bases in between. The CDR3 runs to 17 residues. Germline CDR1 is MNHNS and CDR2 is SASEGT. The CDR3 reads CASSENWVRTATDTQYF. The CDR3 nucleotides read TGTGCCAGCAGTGAAAATTGGGTACGGACAGCCACAGATACGCAGTATTTT.

This chain joins TRBV7-9 and TRBJ2-3, with 8 bases fitting TRBD2. Germline V CDR1 and CDR2: SEHNR, FQNEAQ (reference sequence). V was clipped by 1 base and J by 4 bases; unmatched bases: 10. The CDR3 totals 17 residues. CDR3 residues: CASSLGGGQGVADTQYF. The CDR3 DNA sequence: TGTGCCAGCAGCTTAGGCGGGGGGCAGGGCGTCGCAGATACGCAGTATTTT.

V gene TRBV5-6 combines with J gene TRBJ2-1; no clear D. Germline assignment: CDR1 SGHDT and CDR2 YYEEEE. The CDR3 has 16 residues. Trimming shortened V by 3 bases and J by 3 bases, and 16 bases separated the two germline ends. CDR3 sequence (DNA): TGTGCCAGCAGCTCTTCCCGGGTATTCTTCTACAATGAGCAGTTCTTC. It encodes CASSSSRVFFYNEQFF. Full variable domain (missing parts from reference TRBV5-6 and TRBJ2-1): DAGVTQSPTHLIKTRGQQVTLRCSPKSGHDTVSWYQQALGQGPQFIFQYYEEEERQRGNFPDRFSGHQFPNYSSELNVNALLLGDSALYLCASSSSRVFFYNEQFFGPGTRLTVL.